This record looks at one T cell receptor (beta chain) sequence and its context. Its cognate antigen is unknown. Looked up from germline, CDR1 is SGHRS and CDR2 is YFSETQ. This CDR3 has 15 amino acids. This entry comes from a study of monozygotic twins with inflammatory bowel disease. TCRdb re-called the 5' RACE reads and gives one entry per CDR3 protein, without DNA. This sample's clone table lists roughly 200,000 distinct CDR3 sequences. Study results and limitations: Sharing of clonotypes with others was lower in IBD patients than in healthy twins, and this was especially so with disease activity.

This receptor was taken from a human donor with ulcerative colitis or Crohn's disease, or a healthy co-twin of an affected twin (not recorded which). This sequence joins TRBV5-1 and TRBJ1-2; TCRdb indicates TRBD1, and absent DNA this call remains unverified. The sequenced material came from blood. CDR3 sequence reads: CASSYGGTANYGYTF. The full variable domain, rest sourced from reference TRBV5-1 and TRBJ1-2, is KAGVTQTPRYLIKTRGQQVTLSCSPISGHRSVSWYQQTPGQGLQFLFEYFSETQRNKGNFPGRFSGRQFSNSRSEMNVSTLELGDSALYLCASSYGGTANYGYTFGSGTRLTVV.